The present T cell receptor beta chain was sequenced within a study of cytomegalovirus exposure and HLA in healthy donors. General study points: Most TCR sequences were seen very rarely across donors, but some public TCRs occurred in many.

The PCR was carried out with 60 Vbeta primers and 13 Jbeta primers. Sequencing was performed with immunoSEQ multiplex PCR; in TCRdb, only in-frame clones are kept and a portion is missing. The data contain 100,000 to 150,000 clones, about 83% of them seen just once; the ten biggest clones take up around 3%. V lost 1 base and J 5 bases, leaving 10 bases between the germline ends. Germline CDR1 is SGHRS and CDR2 is YFSETQ. CDR3 size: 14 residues. Regarding donors, all were healthy bone marrow donors. In regard to this clone: The antigen is not known.

Sequencing input: PBMCs. This chain connects TRBV5-1 to TRBJ1-5; the D is unclear. The receptor was isolated from a woman aged 40 to 55 in good health and CMV-seropositive. The CDR3 here is CASSLSGRDQPQHF. The CDR3 region has the DNA TGCGCCAGCAGCTTGTCGGGTCGGGATCAGCCCCAGCATTTT.